These 32 T cell receptor beta chains were sequenced from one sample in a study of CD8 T cells in Susac syndrome. Reverse transcription of 0.5 to 1 ug RNA was performed with random hexamers. TCRdb processed the immunoSEQ multiplex PCR reads anew with MiXCR; each CDR3 protein has one entry. There are tens of thousands of distinct CDR3 sequences in the sample; approximately 94% occur only once, and under 0.5% lies in the top ten. Sequenced sample: CD8+ T cells from PBMCs. All receptors derive from a human donor with multiple sclerosis.

V gene TRBV29-1 combines with J gene TRBJ1-1; D uncertain. The CDR3 spans 12 residues. The germline V gene encodes CDR1 SQVTM and CDR2 ANQGSEA. Between the trimmed V and J ends, which lost 5 bases and 1 base, there was a span of 8 bases. CDR3 DNA: TGCAGCGTTTGGGCAGCGAACACTGAAGCTTTCTTT. Its translation is CSVWAANTEAFF.

The rearrangement uses TRBV20-1 and TRBJ1-1, with 7 bases identical to TRBD1. After removal of 2 bases from V and 6 bases from J, the junction contained 12 bases not matched to a gene. CDR1 is DFQATT and CDR2 is SNEGSKA in the germline V gene (reference sequence). There are 15 residues in the CDR3. The chain's CDR3 is CSARSTYRGSPEAFF. Written as DNA, the CDR3 is TGCAGTGCTAGATCGACCTACAGGGGATCCCCTGAAGCTTTCTTT.

The CDR3 region is CASSFRDHYGYTF. Written as DNA, the CDR3 is TGTGCCAGCAGCTTCAGGGACCACTATGGCTACACCTTC. The genes are TRBV5-6 and TRBJ1-2; possibly TRBD1 for D (5 bases). The CDR3 loop spans 13 amino acids. Germline V lookup: CDR1 SGHDT, CDR2 YYEEEE. With 2 bases removed from V and 3 bases from J, the gap between germline ends came to 8 bases.

V gene TRBV19 combines with J gene TRBJ1-2; D may be TRBD1 (6 bases). The CDR3 runs to 13 residues. CDR1 is LNHDA, CDR2 SQIVND, per germline (reference sequence). The V and J ends lost 9 bases and 8 bases respectively, with 19 bases between them. CDR3 sequence: CASSGQRKEGYTF. The DNA for the CDR3 is TGTGCCAGCTCAGGACAGAGGAAGGAAGGCTACACCTTC.

V usage is TRBV6-8 and J usage is TRBJ1-1; no firm D call. CDR1 is MNHGY and CDR2 is SAAAGT in the germline V gene. CDR3 size: 17 residues. Trimming shortened V by 6 bases and J by 1 base, and 21 bases separated the two germline ends. This CDR3 is CASSQAGSRGRNTEAFF. CDR3 bases: TGTGCCAGCAGCCAGGCCGGGTCCCGAGGCCGGAACACTGAAGCTTTCTTT.

This chain joins TRBV5-5 and TRBJ1-3, with D hard to call. This CDR3 has 15 residues. CDR1 is SGHKS and CDR2 is YYEKEE in the germline V gene (reference sequence). The V end lost 1 base, the J end lost 0 bases, and 8 bases lay between the germline ends. As DNA, the CDR3 is TGTGCCAGCAGCTTGTACTGGGTCTCTGGAAACACCATATATTTT. Amino acid sequence: CASSLYWVSGNTIYF.

This clonotype was seen once. As DNA, the CDR3 is TGCGCCAGCAGCTTAGGCGGGGTGTACTGGGACTATGGCTACACCTTC. Protein: CASSLGGVYWDYGYTF. The chain carries TRBV5-1 and TRBJ1-2, with no clear D. The ends were cut back, 2 bases at V and 3 bases at J, with 17 bases in the middle. The CDR3 sequence is 16 residues long. Germline-derived CDR1 and CDR2 are SGHRS and YFSETQ.

This chain joins TRBV27 and TRBJ1-4, with D uncertain. Germline values: CDR1 MNHEY, CDR2 SMNVEV (reference sequence). This CDR3 comprises 13 residues. V lost 3 bases to trimming and J lost 10 bases, with 12 bases between them. CDR3 protein: CASSFRFSVKLFF. The DNA of the CDR3 is TGTGCCAGCAGTTTCCGGTTCTCTGTAAAACTGTTTTTT.

The V and J genes are TRBV27 and TRBJ2-1; 11 bases are a match to TRBD2. This CDR3 has 17 residues. J gave up 5 bases and V 10 bases, and 16 bases lay outside the gene matches. From germline, CDR1 is MNHEY and CDR2 SMNVEV (reference sequence). In DNA, the CDR3 is TGTGCCACCAACAACCTCCGACTAGCGGGGCTTAACAATGAGCAGTTCTTC. This sequence encodes CATNNLRLAGLNNEQFF.

This chain links TRBV19 with TRBJ1-5; TRBD1 matches 10 bases. V dropped 6 bases and J dropped 6; count of bases not matched to a gene: 11. The CDR3 runs to 16 residues. Germline CDR1 is LNHDA and CDR2 is SQIVND (reference sequence). The CDR3 DNA is TGTGCCAGTAGCATGCCCCGGACAGGGGGATCTCAGCCCCAGCATTTT. Residues: CASSMPRTGGSQPQHF.

V and J are TRBV19 and TRBJ2-6, with D unclear. CDR1 and CDR2 (germline): LNHDA, SQIVND (reference sequence). The V gene lost 4 bases and the J gene lost 2 bases, with 9 bases spanning the gap. The CDR3 extends over 15 amino acids. The CDR3 nucleotides are TGTGCCAGTAGTAGTACAATAGCTGGGGCCAACGTCCTGACTTTC. Its translation is CASSSTIAGANVLTF.

CDR3 region: CASSVVEAGYEQYF. As DNA, the CDR3 is TGTGCCAGCAGCGTGGTCGAGGCGGGGTACGAGCAGTACTTC. This sequence joins TRBV7-6 and TRBJ2-7; tentative D call: TRBD2 (6 bases). This CDR3 region has 14 residues. CDR1 is SGHVS and CDR2 is FNYEAQ in the germline V gene. The V and J ends lost 5 bases and 4 bases respectively, with 15 bases between them.

The V gene is TRBV4-2, the J gene TRBJ2-7; D uncertain. This CDR3 is 15 amino acids long. Germline V gene sequence: CDR1 LGHNA, CDR2 YNFKEQ. V lost 0 bases to trimming and J lost 3 bases, with 12 bases between them. The CDR3 spells CASSQDLSRSYEQYF. As DNA, the CDR3 is TGTGCCAGCAGCCAAGATCTCTCCAGGAGCTACGAGCAGTACTTC.

The chain employs TRBV6-6 and TRBJ1-2; 9 nucleotides agree with TRBD1. The germline gives CDR1 MNHNY, CDR2 SVGAGI (reference sequence). The CDR3 is 13 amino acids. J gave up 6 bases and V 4 bases, and 3 bases lay outside the gene matches. CDR3 coding DNA: TGTGCCAGCAGTTTGGGACAGGGAGATGGCTACACCTTC. It encodes CASSLGQGDGYTF.

This clonotype has just one count. The chain joins TRBV27 to TRBJ2-7; D is unclear. V gave up 3 bases and J gave up 0 bases, with 12 bases separating them. This CDR3 comprises 15 residues. Germline V gene lookup returns CDR1 MNHEY and CDR2 SMNVEV (reference sequence). Here the CDR3 reads CASSFGAKSSYEQYF. The CDR3 DNA is TGTGCCAGCAGTTTTGGAGCGAAGAGCTCCTACGAGCAGTACTTC.

The CDR3, as DNA: TGCAGCGTTAGGGGGTTCCCTAGGCGTAGCGGCACCGGGGAGCTGTTTTTT. It is translated as CSVRGFPRRSGTGELFF. The genes are TRBV29-1 and TRBJ2-2; either TRBD1 or TRBD2 may supply D (6 bases each). Trimming stripped 5 bases from V and 4 bases from J, with 23 bases between. Germline loops: CDR1 SQVTM, CDR2 ANQGSEA. This CDR3 has 17 residues.

The chain is built from TRBV4-1 and TRBJ2-2; 7 bases align to TRBD1. CDR1 MGHRA and CDR2 YSYEKL come from the germline V gene. V shed 4 bases, J shed 3 bases, and the junction held 5 bases outside the gene matches. CDR3 length equals 15 residues. Written as DNA, the CDR3 is TGCGCCAGCAGCCGCATTACAGGGGACACCGGGGAGCTGTTTTTT. The encoded protein is CASSRITGDTGELFF.

The chain joins TRBV9 to TRBJ2-7; 11 positions match TRBD2. Germline CDR1 is SGDLS and CDR2 is YYNGEE. The CDR3 has 13 amino acids. Trimming took 7 bases from V and 3 from J; bases not matched to a gene: 3. The CDR3 sequence is CASGGLADYEQYF. In DNA form, the CDR3 reads TGTGCCAGCGGGGGACTAGCGGACTACGAGCAGTACTTC.

The sample holds one count of this clonotype. This chain connects TRBV7-9 to TRBJ1-2; D gene uncertain. This CDR3 comprises 12 residues. Germline values: CDR1 SEHNR, CDR2 FQNEAQ (reference sequence). V shed 6 bases and J shed 8 bases, with 13 bases lying between them. The CDR3 reads CASRLDGEGYTF. The CDR3 DNA follows: TGTGCCAGCAGACTTGACGGCGAGGGCTACACCTTC.

The chain recombines TRBV6-5 with TRBJ1-5; D is ambiguous. V was cut by 2 bases and J by 8 bases, with 10 bases left in between. Looked up from germline, CDR1 is MNHEY and CDR2 is SVGAGI. The CDR3 covers 13 residues. The CDR3 coding sequence is TGTGCCAGCAGTTACCGGGCGGAGGAGCCCCAGCATTTT. It is translated as CASSYRAEEPQHF.

The chain joins TRBV4-2 to TRBJ2-7, with a tentative D call TRBD1 (6 bases). This CDR3 is 15 amino acids long. The germline gives CDR1 LGHNA, CDR2 YNFKEQ. V lost 0 bases to trimming and J lost 2 bases, with 11 bases between them. The CDR3 sequence is CASSQEQGSPYEQYF. As DNA, the CDR3 is TGTGCCAGCAGCCAAGAACAGGGAAGTCCCTACGAGCAGTACTTC.

The J gene is TRBJ1-1, the V gene TRBV29-1; D call uncertain. This CDR3 contains 11 residues. Germline assignment: CDR1 SQVTM and CDR2 ANQGSEA. The V end was cut by 7 bases, the J end by 0 bases, with 6 bases between. The CDR3 nucleotides are TGCAGCGCGGGGTTGAACACTGAAGCTTTCTTT. Protein: CSAGLNTEAFF.

This rearrangement joins TRBV2 to TRBJ1-2; a weak D match, TRBD1 (6 bases). The length of the CDR3 is 12 residues. Trimming left V 7 bases short and J 2 bases short, with 8 bases between. Germline assignment: CDR1 SNHLY and CDR2 FYNNEI. The DNA of the CDR3 is TGTGCCAGCACCGGGGGCAACTATGGCTACACCTTC. Amino acids: CASTGGNYGYTF.

This chain uses TRBV19 with TRBJ2-7; TRBD2 matches at 8 bases. From germline, CDR1 is LNHDA and CDR2 SQIVND (reference sequence). The CDR3 sequence is 12 residues long. V trimming: 11 bases; J trimming: 4 bases; junction bases outside the gene matches: 7. The CDR3 is CAPGRGAYEQYF. In DNA, the CDR3 is TGTGCCCCAGGGCGGGGGGCGTACGAGCAGTACTTC.

The V call is TRBV11-2, the J call TRBJ1-1, with 8 nucleotides matching TRBD1. The CDR3 consists of 14 residues. The trim removed 11 bases at V and 0 bases at J, leaving 8 bases unmatched. CDR1 is SGHAT, CDR2 FQNNGV, per germline. Here the CDR3 DNA reads TGTGCCTCGGGACAGGACCTAATGAACACTGAAGCTTTCTTT. It encodes CASGQDLMNTEAFF.

This clonotype was detected a few times. The chain is built from TRBV29-1 and TRBJ1-1; TRBD1 aligns across 7 bases. J lost 6 bases, V lost 4 bases, and 2 bases had no gene match. The CDR3 runs 11 residues. Germline-derived CDR1 and CDR2 are SQVTM and ANQGSEA. The CDR3 is CSVAQGAEAFF. The CDR3 DNA reads as TGCAGCGTTGCCCAGGGGGCTGAAGCTTTCTTT. Supplemented by reference TRBV29-1 and TRBJ1-1, the full variable domain reads SAVISQKPSRDICQRGTSLTIQCQVDSQVTMMFWYRQQPGQSLTLIATANQGSEATYESGFVIDKFPISRPNLTFSTLTVSNMSPEDSSIYLCSVAQGAEAFFGQGTRLTVV.

CDR3 nucleotides: TGTGCCAGCAGTCTCCTAGCGGGAGTCACCGGGGAGCTGTTTTTT. Its protein is CASSLLAGVTGELFF. J is TRBJ2-2 and V is TRBV4-2, with 10 bases fitting TRBD2. Germline CDR1 is LGHNA and CDR2 is YNFKEQ. Trimming at V came to 6 bases and at J to 4 bases, leaving 5 bases not matched to a gene. The CDR3 covers 15 residues.

V is TRBV9 and J is TRBJ2-1; no clear D gene. Germline V CDR1 and CDR2: SGDLS, YYNGEE. The CDR3 consists of 11 residues. The V gene lost 3 bases and the J gene lost 6 bases, with 4 bases spanning the gap. CDR3 protein: CASSATNEQFF. The CDR3 DNA reads as TGTGCCAGCAGCGCCACCAATGAGCAGTTCTTC.

CDR3 sequence (DNA): TGCAGCGTTGAAGGGGGTGGGACAGCCTACGAGCAGTACTTC. This encodes CSVEGGGTAYEQYF. V usage is TRBV29-1 and J usage is TRBJ2-7, with 7 bases fitting TRBD1. The CDR3 has 14 amino acids. The J segment lost 2 bases and the V segment lost 1 base, leaving 5 bases of the junction unmatched. Germline V lookup: CDR1 SQVTM, CDR2 ANQGSEA.

The chain has TRBV6-6 and TRBJ2-1, with 7 bases lining up with TRBD2. Germline loops: CDR1 MNHNY, CDR2 SVGAGI (reference sequence). CDR3 length: 10 amino acids. J gave up 14 bases and V 6 bases, and 4 bases lay outside the gene matches. CDR3 in amino acids: CASRGGKEFF. CDR3 DNA: TGTGCCAGCAGGGGGGGGAAGGAGTTCTTC.

The gene calls are TRBV3-1 and TRBJ2-7, with 14 nucleotides matching TRBD2. With V trimmed by 8 bases and J by 5 bases, 5 bases remained unmatched. Germline V gene data show CDR1 as LGHDT and CDR2 as YNNKEL (reference sequence). The CDR3 spans 14 residues. In nucleotides, the CDR3 is TGTGCCAGCGGGACTAGCGGGAGTTTAAACGAGCAGTACTTC. Protein sequence: CASGTSGSLNEQYF.

This chain connects TRBV29-1 to TRBJ2-3; D ambiguous. Germline assignment: CDR1 SQVTM and CDR2 ANQGSEA. CDR3 length: 10 amino acids. Trimming pared 5 bases from V and 6 bases from J, leaving 6 bases between. CDR3 DNA sequence: TGCAGCGTTTTGGCGGATACGCAGTATTTT. Amino acids: CSVLADTQYF.